Below, one T cell receptor beta chain is given with its context. This specimen comes from a study of blood T cell repertoires in COVID-19. CDR3 length equals 14 residues. CDR1 SEHNR and CDR2 FQNEAQ come from the germline V gene (reference sequence). The germline V and J ends were trimmed by 5 bases and 2 bases, with 12 bases remaining between them. Method: immunoSEQ multiplex PCR; TCRdb's copy keeps in-frame clones and lacks some. The table records 200,000 or so clones, about nine tenths of them present only once. The chain carries TRBV7-9 and TRBJ1-1; D might be TRBD1 (5 bases). The sequence derives from a man aged 50 to 59 with acute or convalescent COVID-19. The sequenced material came from peripheral blood. The CDR3 DNA reads TGTGCCAGCAGCATTACAGGATTTAACACTGAAGCTTTCTTT. It yields the protein CASSITGFNTEAFF.